The 30 T cell receptor beta chains below all came from one sample that was sequenced in a study of blood T cell repertoires in COVID-19. Clones were sequenced by immunoSEQ multiplex PCR, and TCRdb holds only the in-frame ones, with some missing. The sample records 250,000 to 300,000 clones, about 89% being singletons. Material: peripheral blood. The receptors shown here come from a man aged 50 or older with acute or convalescent COVID-19.

This clone appeared a single time. The J gene is TRBJ2-5, the V gene TRBV5-1, with 8 bases lining up with TRBD2. J gave up 5 bases and V 3 bases, and 6 bases lay outside the gene matches. The CDR3 runs 14 residues. The germline V gene has CDR1 SGHRS and CDR2 YFSETQ. The CDR3 here is CASSWVAGTETQYF. The CDR3 coding sequence is TGCGCCAGCAGCTGGGTAGCGGGAACGGAGACCCAGTACTTC.

This chain's CDR3 is CASRVGGQGFTGELFF. CDR3 bases: TGTGCCAGCAGGGTGGGTGGACAGGGTTTTACCGGGGAGCTGTTTTTT. V usage is TRBV27 and J usage is TRBJ2-2; 8 positions match TRBD1. From germline, CDR1 is MNHEY and CDR2 SMNVEV (reference sequence). Trimming removed 6 bases from V and 5 bases from J; junction bases left unmatched: 11. This CDR3 has 16 residues.

The gene calls are TRBV7-9 and TRBJ2-1; 9 positions match TRBD2. Trimming cost V 3 bases and J 8 bases; bases outside gene matches: 11. From germline, CDR1 is SEHNR and CDR2 FQNEAQ (reference sequence). The CDR3 sequence is 16 residues long. The chain's CDR3 is CASSFSSGGAYDEQFF. As DNA, the CDR3 is TGTGCCAGCAGCTTCAGTAGCGGGGGTGCCTATGATGAGCAGTTCTTC.

The CDR3 bases are TGTGCCAGCAGTTATCCCGGACAGGGAGTAGCAGGCTACACCTTC. It translates to CASSYPGQGVAGYTF. J is TRBJ1-2 and V is TRBV6-5; 8 bases align to TRBD1. The CDR3 has 15 amino acids. Germline loops: CDR1 MNHEY, CDR2 SVGAGI. The V and J ends lost 3 bases and 8 bases, in that order; junction bases with no gene match: 11.

J is TRBJ1-2 and V is TRBV6-6, with 9 bases fitting TRBD1. Trimming removed 5 bases from V and 6 bases from J; junction bases left unmatched: 7. The length of the CDR3 is 14 residues. Looked up from germline, CDR1 is MNHNY and CDR2 is SVGAGI (reference sequence). Here the CDR3 DNA reads TGTGCCAGCAGTGGGGACAGGGAGGCAGATGGCTACACCTTC. Its translation: CASSGDREADGYTF.

The chain employs TRBV4-1 and TRBJ1-5; D is possibly TRBD1 (5 bases). V lost 3 bases, J lost 0 bases, and 12 bases lay in between. The CDR3 has 16 residues. The germline gives CDR1 MGHRA, CDR2 YSYEKL. Here the CDR3 reads CASSQGSGLSNQPQHF. The CDR3 DNA is TGCGCCAGCAGCCAGGGATCAGGGCTTAGCAATCAGCCCCAGCATTTT.

The chain has TRBV27 and TRBJ2-1; 7 nucleotides agree with TRBD1. The junction had 7 bases not matched to a gene; V was cut back by 5 bases and J by 3 bases. The CDR3 is made up of 15 amino acids. The germline V gene has CDR1 MNHEY and CDR2 SMNVEV (reference sequence). The CDR3 spells CASSTRDSVYNEQFF. In DNA form, the CDR3 reads TGTGCCAGCAGTACCCGGGACAGCGTCTACAATGAGCAGTTCTTC.

This clone has only a few counts. The gene calls are TRBV27 and TRBJ1-2, with a possible D match to TRBD1 (6 bases). This CDR3 has 13 residues. CDR1 and CDR2 from the germline V gene are MNHEY and SMNVEV (reference sequence). V gave up 5 bases and J gave up 4 bases, with 11 bases separating them. The CDR3 region has the DNA TGTGCCAGCAGTCCAGGGGTAGTCTATGGCTACACCTTC. Encoded protein: CASSPGVVYGYTF.

The chain recombines TRBV25-1 with TRBJ1-6; 8 bases line up with TRBD1. V dropped 1 base and J dropped 10; count of bases not matched to a gene: 9. This CDR3 has 16 amino acids. Germline loops: CDR1 MGHDK, CDR2 SYGVNS. This chain's CDR3 is CASSESANRGRSPLHF. In nucleotides, the CDR3 is TGTGCCAGCAGTGAATCGGCTAACAGGGGGAGGTCACCCCTCCACTTT. Based on the CDR3 plus reference TRBV25-1 and TRBJ1-6, the full variable domain is EADIYQTPRYLVIGTGKKITLECSQTMGHDKMYWYQQDPGMELHLIHYSYGVNSTEKGDLSSESTVSRIRTEHFPLTLESARPSHTSQYLCASSESANRGRSPLHFGNGTRLTVT.

The CDR3 protein is CASSPSGLDRDQPQHF. The DNA for the CDR3 is TGTGCCAGCAGTCCCTCAGGGTTGGACCGAGATCAGCCCCAGCATTTT. This chain joins TRBV27 and TRBJ1-5; TRBD1 might be the D (5 bases). The CDR3 spans 16 residues. V was clipped by 5 bases and J by 5 bases, with 19 bases between them. Per germline, CDR1 MNHEY and CDR2 SMNVEV (reference sequence).

The chain links TRBV9 to TRBJ2-5; weak D call: TRBD1 (7 bases). Germline V gives CDR1 SGDLS, CDR2 YYNGEE. With 4 bases removed from V and 1 base from J, the gap between germline ends came to 14 bases. The CDR3 spans 15 residues. CDR3: CASSSRGDSQETQYF. CDR3 sequence (DNA): TGTGCCAGCAGCTCCAGGGGGGATAGCCAAGAGACCCAGTACTTC. The variable domain in full, completed from reference TRBV9 and TRBJ2-5, reads DSGVTQTPKHLITATGQRVTLRCSPRSGDLSVYWYQQSLDQGLQFLIQYYNGEERAKGNILERFSAQQFPDLHSELNLSSLELGDSALYFCASSSRGDSQETQYFGPGTRLLVL.

The rearrangement joins TRBV5-1 to TRBJ1-6, with 7 bases matching TRBD1. This CDR3 region has 14 residues. Trimming at V came to 7 bases and at J to 9 bases, leaving 10 bases not matched to a gene. From germline, CDR1 is SGHRS and CDR2 YFSETQ. CDR3 sequence reads: CASCTGTETSPLHF. In DNA form, the CDR3 reads TGCGCCAGCTGCACCGGGACAGAAACTTCACCCCTCCACTTT.

The V gene is TRBV30, the J gene TRBJ1-5; unclear D gene. This CDR3 contains 14 residues. Germline CDR1 reads GTSNPN; CDR2 reads SVGIG (reference sequence). Trimming took off 0 bases at V and 2 bases at J, with 8 bases between the two ends. The CDR3 DNA reads TGTGCCTGGAGTGTAACCTCGGGCAATCAGCCCCAGCATTTT. It is translated as CAWSVTSGNQPQHF.

This clone was detected a few times. This chain connects TRBV14 to TRBJ1-4; TRBD1 is a possible D gene (5 bases). CDR3 length: 14 residues. Germline CDR1 is SGHDN and CDR2 is FVKESK. V lost 3 bases to trimming and J lost 7 bases, with 12 bases between them. CDR3: CASSQGPIREKLFF. Written as DNA, the CDR3 is TGTGCCAGCAGCCAGGGGCCCATACGTGAAAAACTGTTTTTT.

V usage is TRBV7-6 and J usage is TRBJ1-1, with a tentative D call TRBD1 (6 bases). Germline V lookup: CDR1 SGHVS, CDR2 FNYEAQ. The V end lost 2 bases, the J end lost 0 bases, and 19 bases lay between the germline ends. CDR3 size: 18 residues. The CDR3 loop is CASSLPKRGASMNTEAFF. The CDR3 DNA reads as TGTGCCAGCAGCTTACCCAAGCGGGGGGCATCCATGAACACTGAAGCTTTCTTT.

The V gene is TRBV18, the J gene TRBJ1-2; 9 bases line up with TRBD1. This CDR3 comprises 15 residues. Germline V gene sequence: CDR1 KGHSH, CDR2 LQKENI. After removal of 3 bases from V and 8 bases from J, the junction contained 10 bases not matched to a gene. The CDR3 coding sequence is TGTGCCAGCTCACCGAGCACAGGGGGCCCGTGGGGCTACACCTTC. Protein: CASSPSTGGPWGYTF.

This chain links TRBV3-1 (or the pseudogene TRBV3-2) with TRBJ1-1, with TRBD1 matching 8 bases. V gave up 2 bases and J gave up 1 base; unmatched junction bases: 6. Germline V gene data show CDR1 as LGHDT and CDR2 as YNNKEL (reference sequence). The CDR3 runs to 16 residues. Written as DNA, the CDR3 is TGTGCCAGCAGCCAACAGGGGGCTACCTCGAACACTGAAGCTTTCTTT. The encoded protein is CASSQQGATSNTEAFF.

This sequence joins TRBV5-1 and TRBJ2-7; 8 nucleotides match TRBD1. CDR3 length equals 12 residues. CDR1 and CDR2 from the germline V gene are SGHRS and YFSETQ. Trimming at V came to 7 bases and at J to 4 bases, leaving 4 bases not matched to a gene. The CDR3 sequence is CASGTGQYEQYF. CDR3 in DNA: TGCGCCAGCGGGACAGGACAATACGAGCAGTACTTC.

The chain employs TRBV6-6 and TRBJ2-7; TRBD1 is a possible D gene (6 bases). The CDR3 has 14 residues. Trimming left V 5 bases short and J 2 bases short, with 13 bases between. The germline V gene has CDR1 MNHNY and CDR2 SVGAGI (reference sequence). The CDR3 nucleotides read TGTGCCAGCAGTACCGGGACACGAGCCTACGAGCAGTACTTC. It is translated as CASSTGTRAYEQYF.

This CDR3 reads CASVGTDNTGELFF. The CDR3 DNA is TGTGCCAGCGTCGGGACAGATAACACCGGGGAGCTGTTTTTT. The chain employs TRBV7-9 and TRBJ2-2; 7 nucleotides line up with TRBD1. The junction had 5 bases not matched to a gene; V was cut back by 8 bases and J by 2 bases. This CDR3 spans 14 amino acids. Germline V CDR1 and CDR2: SEHNR, FQNEAQ (reference sequence). The complete variable domain, with remaining parts taken from reference TRBV7-9 and TRBJ2-2, reads DTGVSQNPRHKITKRGQNVTFRCDPISEHNRLYWYRQTLGQGPEFLTYFQNEAQLEKSRLLSDRFSAERPKGSFSTLEIQRTEQGDSAMYLCASVGTDNTGELFFGEGSRLTVL.

This clone was seen a few times. The chain recombines TRBV29-1 with TRBJ1-1; no firm D call. Germline V lookup: CDR1 SQVTM, CDR2 ANQGSEA. The CDR3 sequence is 11 residues long. Trimming shortened V by 2 bases and J by 8 bases, and 9 bases separated the two germline ends. This CDR3 reads CSVETEREAFF. For the CDR3, the DNA is TGCAGCGTTGAAACGGAGAGAGAAGCTTTCTTT.

The chain couples TRBV2 to TRBJ1-3; tentatively, D is TRBD1 (5 bases). This CDR3 region has 17 residues. V was pared by 6 bases and J by 0 bases, with 18 bases between. Germline loops: CDR1 SNHLY, CDR2 FYNNEI. CDR3 in DNA: TGTGCCAGCAGCGGAGATTCCGGGGGAAGCTCTGGAAACACCATATATTTT. This sequence encodes CASSGDSGGSSGNTIYF.

The chain employs TRBV12-2 and TRBJ2-5; whether TRBD2, the table's D call, matches the DNA was not checked. TRBV12-2 is designated a pseudogene. The CDR3 length is 14 residues. The CDR3 region has the DNA TGTGCAAGTCGGGCAAGCGGGTACCAAGAGACCCAGTACTTC. Its translation: CASRASGYQETQYF.

This clone has only one observation. The rearrangement uses TRBV15 and TRBJ1-5; D perhaps matches TRBD1 (5 bases). With 1 base removed from V and 0 bases from J, the gap between germline ends came to 13 bases. Germline V gives CDR1 LNHNV, CDR2 YYDKDF (reference sequence). The CDR3 spans 17 residues. CDR3 in amino acids: CATSRGVGAVSNQPQHF. Here the CDR3 DNA reads TGTGCCACCAGCAGAGGTGTAGGGGCCGTTAGCAATCAGCCCCAGCATTTT.

V usage is TRBV5-1 and J usage is TRBJ2-7, with 7 bases fitting TRBD1. CDR1 is SGHRS and CDR2 is YFSETQ in the germline V gene. The CDR3 is 15 amino acids. J lost 1 base, V lost 0 bases, and 4 bases had no gene match. CDR3 nucleotide sequence: TGCGCCAGCAGCTTGGGGACAGGCGATTCCTACGAGCAGTACTTC. Residues: CASSLGTGDSYEQYF.

The V call is TRBV30, the J call TRBJ2-3; D gene uncertain. Per germline, CDR1 GTSNPN and CDR2 SVGIG (reference sequence). V gave up 0 bases and J gave up 5 bases, with 6 bases separating them. The CDR3 runs 12 residues. CDR3 residues: CAWSVQEDTQYF. The CDR3 coding sequence is TGTGCCTGGAGTGTACAAGAAGATACGCAGTATTTT.

The V gene is TRBV3-1 (or the pseudogene TRBV3-2), the J gene TRBJ2-5; 9 positions match TRBD2. V was clipped by 1 base and J by 3 bases; unmatched bases: 9. This CDR3 has 17 residues. CDR1 and CDR2 from the germline V gene are LGHDT and YNNKEL (reference sequence). CDR3 loop: CASSQASAGGNKETQYF. CDR3 nucleotide sequence: TGTGCCAGCAGCCAAGCGAGTGCGGGGGGGAATAAAGAGACCCAGTACTTC.

The V and J genes are TRBV9 and TRBJ2-2; 10 bases agree with TRBD2. V gave up 0 bases and J gave up 4 bases; unmatched junction bases: 9. Germline CDR1 SGDLS, CDR2 YYNGEE. The CDR3 length is 18 residues. This chain's CDR3 is CASSVATLAGVPTGELFF. CDR3 sequence (DNA): TGTGCCAGCAGCGTAGCTACGCTAGCGGGGGTCCCCACCGGGGAGCTGTTTTTT.

This rearrangement joins TRBV27 to TRBJ2-7, with 8 bases lining up with TRBD2. CDR3 size: 14 residues. With 6 bases clipped from V and 2 bases from J, the junction kept 6 bases outside the gene matches. CDR1 and CDR2 from the germline V gene are MNHEY and SMNVEV (reference sequence). The CDR3 DNA sequence: TGTGCCAGCAGGCCGGGACTAGGGGCCTACGAGCAGTACTTC. Translated, it gives CASRPGLGAYEQYF.

The chain has TRBV7-6 and TRBJ2-5; tentatively, D is TRBD1 (6 bases). The ends were cut back, 5 bases at V and 5 bases at J, with 15 bases in the middle. Looked up from germline, CDR1 is SGHVS and CDR2 is FNYEAQ. This CDR3 region has 14 residues. CDR3 coding DNA: TGTGCCAGCAGCGGGGCTGGGGGCGCGGAGACCCAGTACTTC. Translated: CASSGAGGAETQYF.